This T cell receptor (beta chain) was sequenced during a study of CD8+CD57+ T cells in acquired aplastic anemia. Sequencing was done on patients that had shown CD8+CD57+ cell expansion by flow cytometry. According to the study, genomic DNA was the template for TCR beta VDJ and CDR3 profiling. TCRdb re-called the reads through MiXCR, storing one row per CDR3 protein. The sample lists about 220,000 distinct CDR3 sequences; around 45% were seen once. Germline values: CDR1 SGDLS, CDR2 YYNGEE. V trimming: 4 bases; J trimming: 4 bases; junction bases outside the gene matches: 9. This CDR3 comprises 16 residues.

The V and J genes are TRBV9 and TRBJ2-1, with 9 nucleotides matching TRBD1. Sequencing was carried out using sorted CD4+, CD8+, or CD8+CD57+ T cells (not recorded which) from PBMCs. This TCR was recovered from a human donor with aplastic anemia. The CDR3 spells CASSPRQGVEYNEQFF. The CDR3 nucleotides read TGTGCCAGCAGCCCCCGACAGGGGGTCGAGTACAATGAGCAGTTCTTC.